This T cell receptor (beta chain) was found in a study of T-cell memory formation after mild COVID-19. Across the whole study: TCR clusters were mostly donor specific. Study-wide results and limits: Clones that contracted from day 15 to 85 were balanced CD4/CD8, while later expanders leaned CD4+. For contracting clones, CD4+ ones sat mainly in CM and EM, CD8+ in EMRA.

Regarding this clonotype: Its antigen is still unknown.

Sample barcodes and UMIs were carried by the TCR alpha and TCR beta cDNA libraries that 5'RACE generated with constant-segment primers. MiXCR, run by TCRdb on the 5' RACE reads, gives a single entry per CDR3 protein. The sample records 350,000 to 500,000 distinct CDR3 sequences, around 20% being singletons. The CDR3 consists of 15 residues. Germline V gene lookup returns CDR1 MNHNS and CDR2 SASEGT. V lost 5 bases to trimming and J lost 4 bases, with 17 bases between them. This TCR was recovered from an adult woman who had mild COVID-19 (a few samples of this study predate the infection). Cell type and time point are not known. The chain is built from TRBV6-1 and TRBJ2-5; tentatively, D is TRBD1 (6 bases). Source material: PBMCs or a T cell subset sorted from them (not recorded which). The CDR3 DNA sequence: TGTGCCAGCAGTCAGACAGGCCGTGGGCCAGAGACCCAGTACTTC. It is translated as CASSQTGRGPETQYF.